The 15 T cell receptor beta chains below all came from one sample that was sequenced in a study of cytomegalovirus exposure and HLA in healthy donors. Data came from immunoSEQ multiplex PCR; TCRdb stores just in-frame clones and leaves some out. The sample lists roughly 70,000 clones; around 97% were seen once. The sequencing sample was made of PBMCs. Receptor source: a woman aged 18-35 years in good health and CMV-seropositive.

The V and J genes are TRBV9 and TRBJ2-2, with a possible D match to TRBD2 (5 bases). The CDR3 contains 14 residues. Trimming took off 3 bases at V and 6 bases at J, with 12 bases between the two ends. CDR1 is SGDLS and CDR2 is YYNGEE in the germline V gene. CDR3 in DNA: TGTGCCAGCAGCGAGGAGGATGGAGCCGGGGAGCTGTTTTTT. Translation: CASSEEDGAGELFF.

The CDR3 bases are TGTGCCAGCAGTTTAGGGGCAATGAACACTGAAGCTTTCTTT. Translating gives CASSLGAMNTEAFF. V usage is TRBV6-1 and J usage is TRBJ1-1, with a weak D call TRBD1 (5 bases). CDR1 MNHNS and CDR2 SASEGT come from the germline V gene. This CDR3 contains 14 residues. The ends were cut back, 5 bases at V and 0 bases at J, with 10 bases in the middle.

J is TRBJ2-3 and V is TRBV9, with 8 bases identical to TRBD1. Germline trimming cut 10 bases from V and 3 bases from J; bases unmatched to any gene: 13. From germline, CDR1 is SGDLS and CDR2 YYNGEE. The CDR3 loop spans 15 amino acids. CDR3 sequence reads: CASVTGTGGTDTQYF. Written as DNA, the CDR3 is TGTGCCTCGGTAACCGGGACAGGTGGGACAGATACGCAGTATTTT. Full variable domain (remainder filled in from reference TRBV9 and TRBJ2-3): DSGVTQTPKHLITATGQRVTLRCSPRSGDLSVYWYQQSLDQGLQFLIQYYNGEERAKGNILERFSAQQFPDLHSELNLSSLELGDSALYFCASVTGTGGTDTQYFGPGTRLTVL.

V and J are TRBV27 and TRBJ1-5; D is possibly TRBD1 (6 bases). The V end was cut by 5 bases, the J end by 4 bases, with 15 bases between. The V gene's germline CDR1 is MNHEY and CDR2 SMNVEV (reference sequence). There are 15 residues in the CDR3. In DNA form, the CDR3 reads TGTGCCAGCAGTCCAGGGGCAGGCGGAAATCAGCCCCAGCATTTT. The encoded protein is CASSPGAGGNQPQHF.

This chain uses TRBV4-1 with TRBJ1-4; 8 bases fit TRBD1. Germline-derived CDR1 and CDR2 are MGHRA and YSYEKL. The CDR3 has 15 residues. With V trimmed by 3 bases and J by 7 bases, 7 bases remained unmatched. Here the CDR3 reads CASSQETGGVEKLFF. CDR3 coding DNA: TGCGCCAGCAGCCAGGAAACAGGGGGGGTTGAAAAACTGTTTTTT.

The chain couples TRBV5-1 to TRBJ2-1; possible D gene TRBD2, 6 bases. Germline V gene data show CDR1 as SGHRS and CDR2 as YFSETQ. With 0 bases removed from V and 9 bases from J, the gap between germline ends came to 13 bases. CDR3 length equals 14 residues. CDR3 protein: CASSLVAGSGEQFF. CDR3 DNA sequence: TGCGCCAGCAGCTTGGTGGCGGGGAGTGGTGAGCAGTTCTTC.

The CDR3 nucleotides read TGTGCCAGCAGTCAACCGACAGGATTCTTATCCTACAATGAGCAGTTCTTC. This codes for CASSQPTGFLSYNEQFF. V usage is TRBV7-8 and J usage is TRBJ2-1; TRBD1 might be the D (6 bases). Trimming pared 6 bases from V and 1 base from J, leaving 19 bases between. The CDR3 runs to 17 residues. CDR1 is SGHVS, CDR2 FQNEAQ, per germline.

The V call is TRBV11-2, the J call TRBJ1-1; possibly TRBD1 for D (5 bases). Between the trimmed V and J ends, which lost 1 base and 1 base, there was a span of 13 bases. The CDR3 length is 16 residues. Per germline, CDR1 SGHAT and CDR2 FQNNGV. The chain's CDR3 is CASSLVGAYSNTEAFF. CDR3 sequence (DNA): TGTGCCAGCAGCTTAGTTGGGGCGTACTCGAACACTGAAGCTTTCTTT.

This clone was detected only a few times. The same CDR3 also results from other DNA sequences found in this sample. CDR3 amino acids: CASSYAGNYGYTF. As DNA, the CDR3 is TGTGCCAGCAGTTACGCAGGGAACTATGGCTACACCTTC. The rearrangement uses TRBV6-5 and TRBJ1-2; tentatively, D is TRBD1 (5 bases). The CDR3 has 13 residues. Looked up from germline, CDR1 is MNHEY and CDR2 is SVGAGI. V lost 2 bases and J lost 2, with 6 bases in between.

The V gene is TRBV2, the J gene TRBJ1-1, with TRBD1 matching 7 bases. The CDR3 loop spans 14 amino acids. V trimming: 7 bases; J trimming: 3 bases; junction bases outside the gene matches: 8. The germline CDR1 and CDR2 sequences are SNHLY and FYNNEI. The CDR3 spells CASMRGQGHTEAFF. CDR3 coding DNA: TGTGCCAGCATGAGGGGGCAAGGGCACACTGAAGCTTTCTTT.

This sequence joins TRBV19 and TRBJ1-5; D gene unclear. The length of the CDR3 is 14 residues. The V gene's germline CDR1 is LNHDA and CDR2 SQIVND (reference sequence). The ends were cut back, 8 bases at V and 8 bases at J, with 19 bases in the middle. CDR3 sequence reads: CASDFRRGVKPQHF. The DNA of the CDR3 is TGTGCCAGTGACTTTCGACGGGGAGTTAAGCCCCAGCATTTT.

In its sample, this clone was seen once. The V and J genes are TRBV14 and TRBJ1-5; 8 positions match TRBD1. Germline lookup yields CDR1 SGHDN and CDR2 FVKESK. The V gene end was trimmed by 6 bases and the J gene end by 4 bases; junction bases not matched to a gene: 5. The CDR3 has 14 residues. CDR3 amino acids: CASSLTGGNQPQHF. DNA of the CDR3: TGTGCCAGCAGTCTCACAGGGGGGAATCAGCCCCAGCATTTT.

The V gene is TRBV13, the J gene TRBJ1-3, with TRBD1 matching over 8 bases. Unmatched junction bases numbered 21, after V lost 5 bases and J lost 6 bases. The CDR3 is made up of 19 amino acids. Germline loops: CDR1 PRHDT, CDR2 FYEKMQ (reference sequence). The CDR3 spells CASSTHGSPGGYDVNTIYF. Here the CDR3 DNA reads TGTGCCAGCAGCACCCATGGCTCTCCAGGGGGCTACGACGTAAACACCATATATTTT.

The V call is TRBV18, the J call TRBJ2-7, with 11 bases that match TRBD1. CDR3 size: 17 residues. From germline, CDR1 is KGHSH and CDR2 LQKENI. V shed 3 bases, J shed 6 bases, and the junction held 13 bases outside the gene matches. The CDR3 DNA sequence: TGTGCCAGCTCACCCACTCCCCCGGGACAGGGGGGCGGCGAGCAGTACTTC. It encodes CASSPTPPGQGGGEQYF.

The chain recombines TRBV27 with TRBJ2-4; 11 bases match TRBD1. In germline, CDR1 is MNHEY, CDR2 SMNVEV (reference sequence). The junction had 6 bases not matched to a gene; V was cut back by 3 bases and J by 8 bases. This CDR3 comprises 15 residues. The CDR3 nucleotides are TGTGCCAGCAGTTTGGGACAGGGGGGCTTAGACATTCAGTACTTC. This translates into CASSLGQGGLDIQYF.